This is a list of T cell receptor beta chains from one sample in a study of blood T cell repertoires in COVID-19. Only in-frame clones appear in the TCRdb table, and some are missing; sequencing was by immunoSEQ multiplex PCR. The table lists 250,000 to 300,000 clones, 65% to 85% of them singletons, with 4.5% to 6.5% in the top ten. Source material: peripheral blood. These receptors were obtained from a man older than 75 with acute or convalescent COVID-19. Both conserved end residues are part of each CDR3. D genes are given only for firm matches. Not all rows give a size; the values are once, few, many and, for expanded clones, a class.

D gene: .; V gene: TRBV7-8; J gene: TRBJ1-5; clone size: few; CDR3 protein: CASSVLSGGNQPQHF; CDR3 DNA: TGTGCCAGCAGCGTGTTGTCGGGGGGCAATCAGCCCCAGCATTTT
D gene: .; V gene: TRBV10-3; J gene: TRBJ2-6; clone size: .; CDR3 protein: CAISVETGANVLTF; CDR3 DNA: TGTGCCATCAGTGTGGAGACTGGGGCCAACGTCCTGACTTTC
D gene: TRBD2; V gene: TRBV2; J gene: TRBJ2-3; clone size: .; CDR3 protein: CASSVLGGSTDTQYF; CDR3 DNA: TGTGCCAGCAGTGTTCTGGGGGGGAGCACAGATACGCAGTATTTT
D gene: .; V gene: TRBV5-5; J gene: TRBJ2-1; clone size: few; CDR3 protein: CASSSNTILVRASYNEQFF; CDR3 DNA: TGTGCCAGCAGCTCTAACACTATACTTGTCAGGGCGTCGTACAATGAGCAGTTCTTC
D gene: TRBD1; V gene: TRBV7-2; J gene: TRBJ2-3; clone size: .; CDR3 protein: CASSLGDRGGTDTQYF; CDR3 DNA: TGTGCCAGCAGCTTAGGGGACAGGGGAGGCACAGATACGCAGTATTTT
D gene: TRBD1; V gene: TRBV11-2; J gene: TRBJ2-3; clone size: .; CDR3 protein: CASSLGRGNRLTDTQYF; CDR3 DNA: TGTGCCAGCAGCTTAGGCAGGGGGAATCGGCTCACAGATACGCAGTATTTT
D gene: TRBD2; V gene: TRBV30; J gene: TRBJ2-5; clone size: .; CDR3 protein: CAWGDYGETQYF; CDR3 DNA: TGTGCCTGGGGGGACTATGGGGAGACCCAGTACTTC
D gene: TRBD2; V gene: TRBV6-1; J gene: TRBJ2-2; clone size: .; CDR3 protein: CASSARVSGLTGELFF; CDR3 DNA: TGTGCCAGCAGTGCCAGGGTTAGCGGGCTGACCGGGGAGCTGTTTTTT
D gene: .; V gene: TRBV6-5; J gene: TRBJ2-5; clone size: .; CDR3 protein: CASSYAGETQYF; CDR3 DNA: TGTGCCAGCAGTTACGCGGGGGAGACCCAGTACTTC
D gene: TRBD2; V gene: TRBV2; J gene: TRBJ2-3; clone size: .; CDR3 protein: CASRYRLAGPTSTDTQYF; CDR3 DNA: TGTGCCAGCAGGTACAGGCTAGCGGGCCCTACTAGCACAGATACGCAGTATTTT
D gene: TRBD1; V gene: TRBV5-1; J gene: TRBJ1-3; clone size: .; CDR3 protein: CASSSTGGSGNTIYF; CDR3 DNA: TGCGCCAGCAGCTCCACAGGGGGGTCTGGAAACACCATATATTTT
D gene: .; V gene: TRBV3-1/TRBV3-2; J gene: TRBJ1-5; clone size: .; CDR3 protein: CASSQGTLLQPQHF; CDR3 DNA: TGTGCCAGCAGCCAGGGCACATTACTTCAGCCCCAGCATTTT
D gene: .; V gene: TRBV29-1; J gene: TRBJ2-5; clone size: .; CDR3 protein: CSVEAVKETQYF; CDR3 DNA: TGCAGCGTTGAGGCCGTGAAAGAGACCCAGTACTTC
D gene: .; V gene: TRBV5-1; J gene: TRBJ2-5; clone size: .; CDR3 protein: CASSFNGQETQYF; CDR3 DNA: TGCGCCAGCAGCTTTAACGGGCAAGAGACCCAGTACTTC
D gene: TRBD1; V gene: TRBV6-5; J gene: TRBJ1-2; clone size: .; CDR3 protein: CASSSGTASYGYTF; CDR3 DNA: TGTGCCAGCAGTTCCGGGACAGCTTCCTATGGCTACACCTTC
D gene: TRBD1; V gene: TRBV18; J gene: TRBJ2-1; clone size: .; CDR3 protein: CASSRDRVNEQFF; CDR3 DNA: TGTGCCAGCTCACGGGACAGGGTCAATGAGCAGTTCTTC
D gene: .; V gene: TRBV3-1/TRBV3-2; J gene: TRBJ2-6; clone size: .; CDR3 protein: CASSLQGANVLTF; CDR3 DNA: TGTGCCAGCAGCCTACAGGGGGCCAACGTCCTGACTTTC
D gene: .; V gene: TRBV1; J gene: TRBJ1-2; clone size: once; CDR3 protein: CTSSQEQGAVYGYTF; CDR3 DNA: TGCACCAGCAGCCAAGAACAGGGGGCGGTCTATGGCTACACCTTC
D gene: .; V gene: TRBV3-1/TRBV3-2; J gene: TRBJ2-7; clone size: .; CDR3 protein: CASRKQENSYEQYF; CDR3 DNA: TGTGCCAGCAGAAAACAGGAGAACTCCTACGAGCAGTACTTC
D gene: .; V gene: TRBV4-2; J gene: TRBJ1-2; clone size: many; CDR3 protein: CASSQAEDSSYGYTF; CDR3 DNA: TGTGCCAGCAGCCAAGCCGAGGACAGCAGCTATGGCTACACCTTC
D gene: .; V gene: TRBV24-1; J gene: TRBJ2-3; clone size: once; CDR3 protein: CATSDEKTGFSTDTQYF; CDR3 DNA: TGTGCCACCAGTGACGAAAAGACAGGATTTAGCACAGATACGCAGTATTTT
D gene: .; V gene: TRBV7-9; J gene: TRBJ2-7; clone size: .; CDR3 protein: CASSLDIYEQYF; CDR3 DNA: TGTGCCAGCAGCTTGGACATCTACGAGCAGTACTTC
D gene: .; V gene: TRBV19; J gene: TRBJ2-5; clone size: .; CDR3 protein: CASSIAAGEKTQYF; CDR3 DNA: TGTGCCAGTAGTATAGCTGCGGGCGAGAAGACCCAGTACTTC
D gene: TRBD2; V gene: TRBV4-1; J gene: TRBJ2-1; clone size: .; CDR3 protein: CASSQERFGRAGNEQFF; CDR3 DNA: TGCGCCAGCAGCCAAGAAAGGTTCGGGAGGGCCGGAAATGAGCAGTTCTTC
D gene: .; V gene: TRBV25-1; J gene: TRBJ1-5; clone size: .; CDR3 protein: CASSESNNQPQHF; CDR3 DNA: TGTGCCAGCAGTGAATCTAATAATCAGCCCCAGCATTTT
D gene: TRBD1; V gene: TRBV6-1; J gene: TRBJ1-4; clone size: .; CDR3 protein: CASSENRGVEKLFF; CDR3 DNA: TGTGCCAGCAGTGAAAACAGGGGTGTGGAAAAACTGTTTTTT
D gene: TRBD1; V gene: TRBV5-5; J gene: TRBJ1-3; clone size: .; CDR3 protein: CASRATGANTIYF; CDR3 DNA: TGTGCCAGCAGAGCCACAGGGGCAAACACCATATATTTT
D gene: .; V gene: TRBV5-1; J gene: TRBJ2-5; clone size: .; CDR3 protein: CASSESHQETQYF; CDR3 DNA: TGCGCCAGCTCGGAGAGCCACCAAGAGACCCAGTACTTC
D gene: .; V gene: TRBV18; J gene: TRBJ1-5; clone size: .; CDR3 protein: CASSPRGTEPQHF; CDR3 DNA: TGTGCCAGCTCACCTAGGGGTACGGAGCCCCAGCATTTT
D gene: TRBD2; V gene: TRBV5-1; J gene: TRBJ2-7; clone size: .; CDR3 protein: CASSLDPGGSYEQYF; CDR3 DNA: TGCGCCAGCAGCTTGGATCCCGGGGGGAGCTACGAGCAGTACTTC
D gene: TRBD1; V gene: TRBV18; J gene: TRBJ1-4; clone size: once; CDR3 protein: CASSPGTGREKLFF; CDR3 DNA: TGTGCCAGCTCACCAGGGACAGGGAGAGAAAAACTGTTTTTT
D gene: TRBD2; V gene: TRBV5-1; J gene: TRBJ2-5; clone size: once; CDR3 protein: CASSQTEGGRRAQYF; CDR3 DNA: TGCGCCAGCAGCCAGACCGAGGGCGGGAGGAGGGCCCAGTACTTC
D gene: TRBD1; V gene: TRBV3-1/TRBV3-2; J gene: TRBJ1-1; clone size: .; CDR3 protein: CASSNTGAENTEAFF; CDR3 DNA: TGTGCCAGCAGCAACACAGGGGCCGAGAACACTGAAGCTTTCTTT
D gene: .; V gene: TRBV15; J gene: TRBJ1-5; clone size: .; CDR3 protein: CATSMTVDQPQHF; CDR3 DNA: TGTGCCACCAGCATGACAGTAGATCAGCCCCAGCATTTT
D gene: TRBD2; V gene: TRBV6-8; J gene: TRBJ2-7; clone size: .; CDR3 protein: CASSYARGGPTYEQYF; CDR3 DNA: TGTGCCAGCAGTTACGCTCGGGGGGGCCCGACGTACGAGCAGTACTTC
D gene: TRBD2; V gene: TRBV6-1; J gene: TRBJ2-7; clone size: .; CDR3 protein: CASSANRLAGGSHEQYF; CDR3 DNA: TGTGCCAGCAGTGCCAACAGACTAGCGGGAGGGTCCCACGAGCAGTACTTC
D gene: TRBD2; V gene: TRBV5-1; J gene: TRBJ2-1; clone size: .; CDR3 protein: CASSLGTSGRDEQFF; CDR3 DNA: TGCGCCAGCAGCTTGGGGACTAGCGGGAGGGATGAGCAGTTCTTC
D gene: .; V gene: TRBV7-3; J gene: TRBJ2-2; clone size: .; CDR3 protein: CASRAANTGELFF; CDR3 DNA: TGTGCCAGCAGGGCAGCGAACACCGGGGAGCTGTTTTTT
D gene: .; V gene: TRBV27; J gene: TRBJ2-3; clone size: .; CDR3 protein: CASRSRRTTPSTDTQYF; CDR3 DNA: TGTGCCAGCCGTTCCCGAAGGACTACCCCTAGCACAGATACGCAGTATTTT
D gene: .; V gene: TRBV7-9; J gene: TRBJ1-4; clone size: once; CDR3 protein: CASSVDGGRTNEKLFF; CDR3 DNA: TGTGCCAGCAGCGTTGACGGGGGGCGAACTAATGAAAAACTGTTTTTT
D gene: .; V gene: TRBV2; J gene: TRBJ2-5; clone size: once; CDR3 protein: CASSAGGGRAETQYF; CDR3 DNA: TGTGCCAGCAGTGCGGGCGGGGGCAGGGCGGAGACCCAGTACTTC
D gene: .; V gene: TRBV15; J gene: TRBJ1-5; clone size: .; CDR3 protein: CATSRDHRANQPQHF; CDR3 DNA: TGTGCCACCAGCAGAGATCACAGGGCCAATCAGCCCCAGCATTTT